This record looks at one T cell receptor (beta chain) sequence and its context. UMIs were attached via template switching, each with a 6-nucleotide sample barcode. Using the 5' RACE reads, TCRdb records one entry per CDR3 protein without DNA. The sample has approximately 300,000 distinct CDR3 sequences; the top ten hold more than 4.5%. Germline V gene sequence: CDR1 MNHEY, CDR2 SMNVEV (reference sequence). This CDR3 has 14 residues. The sample comes from a study of monozygotic twins with inflammatory bowel disease. This receptor was obtained from a human donor with ulcerative colitis or Crohn's disease, or a healthy co-twin of an affected twin (not recorded which). Material: blood. The chain carries TRBV27 and TRBJ2-7; absent DNA, TCRdb's TRBD1 call cannot be checked. The CDR3 region is CASRTGTAVGEQYF.